The 10 T cell receptor beta chains presented below share a single source sample, sequenced in a study of T-cell reconstitution after alpha-beta-depleted transplantation in children. During its preparation, the TCRbeta library received unique molecular identifiers. TCRdb reprocessed the PCR reads via MiXCR and lists one record per CDR3 protein. The sample lists roughly 150,000 distinct CDR3 sequences, 11% seen once, with over 10% in the top ten. Sequencing used PBMCs, obtained before TCRalphabeta/CD19-depleted stem cell transplant. Receptor source: a boy under 10 years old with acute myeloid leukemia, due to receive a stem cell transplant.

This clonotype was observed at least ten times. This sequence joins TRBV5-1 and TRBJ2-1; 8 bases fit TRBD2. The V gene end was trimmed by 0 bases and the J gene end by 3 bases; junction bases not matched to a gene: 2. Germline CDR1 and CDR2: SGHRS and YFSETQ. The CDR3 sequence is 15 residues long. CDR3 sequence: CASSLGGGNYNEQFF. CDR3 nucleotide sequence: TGCGCCAGCAGCTTGGGCGGGGGGAACTACAATGAGCAGTTCTTC.

This clonotype was detected many times. The chain has TRBV7-9 and TRBJ2-3; perhaps TRBD2 as D (6 bases). Deletions cut 3 bases from V and 5 bases from J, with 18 bases between. Germline CDR1 and CDR2: SEHNR and FQNEAQ (reference sequence). This CDR3 is built from 16 residues. The CDR3 bases are TGTGCCAGCAGCTTGGATCGGAGGGCCGGGGGAGATACGCAGTATTTT. Protein: CASSLDRRAGGDTQYF.

This clonotype was observed many times. V gene TRBV12-3 or TRBV12-4 combines with J gene TRBJ1-2; D ambiguous. The CDR3 runs 12 residues. V lost 0 bases and J lost 5, with 4 bases in between. Here the CDR3 DNA reads TGTGCCAGCAGTTTAGCCCCATATGGCTACACCTTC. It encodes CASSLAPYGYTF.

In its sample, this clonotype was seen many times. J is TRBJ2-4 and V is TRBV2, with D perhaps matching TRBD1 or TRBD2 (6 bases each). The length of the CDR3 is 16 residues. In germline, CDR1 is SNHLY, CDR2 FYNNEI. The V end lost 6 bases, the J end lost 8 bases, and 23 bases lay between the germline ends. In DNA, the CDR3 is TGTGCCAGCAGAGGCGTTAGGACAGTCGGCGGGGACATTCAGTACTTC. Translation: CASRGVRTVGGDIQYF.

The V and J genes are TRBV6-1 and TRBJ2-1; TRBD2 matches 7 bases. The V and J ends lost 2 bases and 11 bases, in that order; junction bases with no gene match: 9. The CDR3 length is 14 residues. The germline gives CDR1 MNHNS, CDR2 SASEGT. This chain's CDR3 is CASSEIREVAKQFF. The CDR3 DNA reads as TGTGCCAGCAGTGAAATTCGGGAGGTGGCCAAGCAGTTCTTC.

This clonotype occurred many times. The V call is TRBV5-1, the J call TRBJ2-1; D remains unclear. Trimming took off 3 bases at V and 2 bases at J, with 12 bases between the two ends. The CDR3 length is 15 residues. Germline-derived CDR1 and CDR2 are SGHRS and YFSETQ. The CDR3 bases are TGCGCCAGCAGCTCCACCGGGCCCCCCTACAATGAGCAGTTCTTC. It codes for CASSSTGPPYNEQFF.

V and J are TRBV5-1 and TRBJ2-2, with D possibly matching TRBD1 (5 bases). Germline CDR1 and CDR2: SGHRS and YFSETQ. V was shortened by 5 bases and J by 7 bases, with 15 bases between the two germline ends. This CDR3 region has 14 residues. CDR3 loop: CASSGAAMGGELFF. DNA of the CDR3: TGCGCCAGCAGTGGGGCGGCGATGGGCGGGGAGCTGTTTTTT. The whole variable domain, remainder taken from reference TRBV5-1 and TRBJ2-2, is KAGVTQTPRYLIKTRGQQVTLSCSPISGHRSVSWYQQTPGQGLQFLFEYFSETQRNKGNFPGRFSGRQFSNSRSEMNVSTLELGDSALYLCASSGAAMGGELFFGEGSRLTVL.

Many counts were recorded for this clonotype. The rearrangement links TRBV12-3 or TRBV12-4 to TRBJ1-2, with D maybe TRBD1 (6 bases). Trimming removed 3 bases from V and 1 base from J, with 9 bases in between. This CDR3 contains 14 residues. CDR3 sequence: CASSFNRVNYGYTF. The CDR3 DNA reads TGTGCCAGCAGTTTTAACAGGGTTAACTATGGCTACACCTTC.

This clonotype appeared a few times. This chain joins TRBV7-9 and TRBJ1-6; weak D call: TRBD1 (6 bases). CDR1 is SEHNR, CDR2 FQNEAQ, per germline (reference sequence). Trimming removed 0 bases at V and 3 bases at J, with 9 bases between. The CDR3 contains 16 residues. CDR3 protein: CASSLAGADYNSPLHF. The CDR3 bases are TGTGCCAGCAGCTTAGCGGGGGCTGACTATAATTCACCCCTCCACTTT.

This clonotype was counted at least ten times. CDR3 protein: CASSYSSWAEWDSPLHF. The DNA of the CDR3 is TGTGCCAGCAGTTACTCAAGTTGGGCCGAGTGGGATTCACCCCTCCACTTT. The rearrangement links TRBV6-5 to TRBJ1-6; D remains ambiguous. Trimming took 0 bases from V and 8 from J, leaving 17 bases between them. This CDR3 contains 17 residues. The germline gives CDR1 MNHEY, CDR2 SVGAGI.